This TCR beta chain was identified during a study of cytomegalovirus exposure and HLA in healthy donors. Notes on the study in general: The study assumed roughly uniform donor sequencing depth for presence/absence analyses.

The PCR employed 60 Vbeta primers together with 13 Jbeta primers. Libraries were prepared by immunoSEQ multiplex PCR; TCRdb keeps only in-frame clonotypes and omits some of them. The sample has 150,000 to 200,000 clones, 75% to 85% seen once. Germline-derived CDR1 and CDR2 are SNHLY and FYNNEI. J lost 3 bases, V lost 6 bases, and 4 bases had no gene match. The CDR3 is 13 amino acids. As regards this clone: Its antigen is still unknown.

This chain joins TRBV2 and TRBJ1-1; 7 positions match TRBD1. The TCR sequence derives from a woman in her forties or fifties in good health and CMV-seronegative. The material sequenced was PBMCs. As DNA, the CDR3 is TGTGCCAGCAGGTATACAGGGGACACTGAAGCTTTCTTT. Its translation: CASRYTGDTEAFF. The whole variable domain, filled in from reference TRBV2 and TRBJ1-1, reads EPEVTQTPSHQVTQMGQEVILRCVPISNHLYFYWYRQILGQKVEFLVSFYNNEISEKSEIFDDQFSVERPDGSNFTLKIRSTKLEDSAMYFCASRYTGDTEAFFGQGTRLTVV.